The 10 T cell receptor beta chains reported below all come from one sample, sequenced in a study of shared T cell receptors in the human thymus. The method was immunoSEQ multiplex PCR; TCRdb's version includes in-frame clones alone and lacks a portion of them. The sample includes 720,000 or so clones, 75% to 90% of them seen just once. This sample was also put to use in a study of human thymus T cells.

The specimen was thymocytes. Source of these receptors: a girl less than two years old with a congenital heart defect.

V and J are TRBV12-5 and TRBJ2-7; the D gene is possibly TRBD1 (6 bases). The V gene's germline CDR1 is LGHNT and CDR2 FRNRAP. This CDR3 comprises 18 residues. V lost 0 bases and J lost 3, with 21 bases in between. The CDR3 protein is CASGLVGTPPNLLYEQYF. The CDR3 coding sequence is TGTGCTAGTGGTTTGGTGGGGACACCTCCCAACTTACTCTACGAGCAGTACTTC.

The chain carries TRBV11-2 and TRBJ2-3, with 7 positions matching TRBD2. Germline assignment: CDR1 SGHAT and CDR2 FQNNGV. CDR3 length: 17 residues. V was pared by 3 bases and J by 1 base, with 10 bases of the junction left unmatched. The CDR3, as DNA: TGTGCCAGCAGCTTCCCCGCCCGGCGGGGGTGCACAGATACGCAGTATTTT. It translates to CASSFPARRGCTDTQYF. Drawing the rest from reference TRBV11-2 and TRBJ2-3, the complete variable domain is EAGVAQSPRYKIIEKRQSVAFWCNPISGHATLYWYQQILGQGPKLLIQFQNNGVVDDSQLPKDRFSAERLKGVDSTLKIQPAKLEDSAVYLCASSFPARRGCTDTQYFGPGTRLTVL.

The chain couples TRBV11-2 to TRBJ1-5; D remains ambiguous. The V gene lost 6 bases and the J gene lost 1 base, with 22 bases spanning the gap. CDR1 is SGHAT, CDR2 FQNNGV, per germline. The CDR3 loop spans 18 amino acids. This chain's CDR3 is CASSPHPGLRRSNQPQHF. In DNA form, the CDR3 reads TGTGCCAGCAGTCCTCACCCGGGTCTACGTAGGAGCAATCAGCCCCAGCATTTT.

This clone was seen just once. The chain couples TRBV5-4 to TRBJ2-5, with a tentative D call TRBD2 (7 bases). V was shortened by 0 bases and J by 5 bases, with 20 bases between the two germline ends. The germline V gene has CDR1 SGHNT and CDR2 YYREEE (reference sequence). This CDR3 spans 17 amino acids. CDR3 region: CASSLGRRRGRWETQYF. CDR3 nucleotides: TGTGCCAGCAGCTTGGGGCGGCGGCGGGGGCGGTGGGAGACCCAGTACTTC. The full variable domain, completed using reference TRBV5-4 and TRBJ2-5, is ETGVTQSPTHLIKTRGQQVTLRCSSQSGHNTVSWYQQALGQGPQFIFQYYREEENGRGNFPPRFSGLQFPNYSSELNVNALELDDSALYLCASSLGRRRGRWETQYFGPGTRLLVL.

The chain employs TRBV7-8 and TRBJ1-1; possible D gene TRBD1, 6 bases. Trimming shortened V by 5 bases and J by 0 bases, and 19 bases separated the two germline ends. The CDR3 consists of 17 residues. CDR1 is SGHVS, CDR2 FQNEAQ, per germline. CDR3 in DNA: TGTGCCAGCAGCCCCCAGACCATGGACAGCTTGAACACTGAAGCTTTCTTT. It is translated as CASSPQTMDSLNTEAFF.

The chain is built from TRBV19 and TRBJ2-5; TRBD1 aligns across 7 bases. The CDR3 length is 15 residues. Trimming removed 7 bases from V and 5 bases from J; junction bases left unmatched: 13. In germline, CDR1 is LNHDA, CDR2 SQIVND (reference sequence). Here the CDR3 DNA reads TGTGCCAGTAATGGCCCTGGCCAGGGGGATGAGACCCAGTACTTC. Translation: CASNGPGQGDETQYF.

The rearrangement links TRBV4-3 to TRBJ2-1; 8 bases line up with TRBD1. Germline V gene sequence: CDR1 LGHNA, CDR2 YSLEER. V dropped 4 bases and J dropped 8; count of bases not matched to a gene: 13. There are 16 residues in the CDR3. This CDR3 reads CASSPRVDRVLDEQFF. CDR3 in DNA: TGCGCCAGCAGCCCAAGAGTGGACAGGGTCCTCGATGAGCAGTTCTTC.

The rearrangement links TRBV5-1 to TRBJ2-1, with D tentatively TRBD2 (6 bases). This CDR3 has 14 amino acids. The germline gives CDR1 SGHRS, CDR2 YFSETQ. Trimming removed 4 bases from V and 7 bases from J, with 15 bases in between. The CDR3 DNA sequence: TGCGCCAGCAGCCTGTGGAGGGGCCTGAATGAGCAGTTCTTC. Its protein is CASSLWRGLNEQFF.

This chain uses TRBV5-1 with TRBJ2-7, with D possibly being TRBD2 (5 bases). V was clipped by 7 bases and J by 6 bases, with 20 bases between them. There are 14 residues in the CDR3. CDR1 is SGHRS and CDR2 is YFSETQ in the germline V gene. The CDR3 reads CASALGVHGAEQYF. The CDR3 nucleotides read TGCGCCAGCGCCCTCGGGGTACATGGCGCCGAGCAGTACTTC.

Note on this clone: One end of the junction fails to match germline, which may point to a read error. The CDR3 sequence is CASSQDHRQTDAQYF. DNA for the CDR3: TGCGCCAGCAGCCAAGATCATCGGCAGACAGATGCGCAGTATTTT. The chain links TRBV4-1 to TRBJ2-3; the D gene is possibly TRBD1 (5 bases). There are 15 residues in the CDR3. Germline V CDR1 and CDR2: MGHRA, YSYEKL.